The clone carrying this T cell receptor beta chain was seen once. The sample belongs to a study of blood T cell repertoires in COVID-19. Study context: PBMCs, B-cell-depleted T cells, or T cells provided the cDNA or gDNA that made up the material.

Germline V CDR1 and CDR2: SGHRS, YFSETQ. The CDR3 is made up of 15 amino acids. V was cut by 0 bases and J by 2 bases, with 12 bases left in between. Sequenced by immunoSEQ multiplex PCR; TCRdb stores in-frame clones only, minus some. The sample consists of some 160,000 clones, roughly 91% of them appearing once. The V and J genes are TRBV5-1 and TRBJ2-7; D possibly corresponds to TRBD2 (7 bases). The sample was peripheral blood. The receptor was derived from a man aged 18 to 35 with COVID-19, enrolled during active disease. For the CDR3, the DNA is TGCGCCAGCAGCTTGGAAGGGGGGACTACCTACGAGCAGTACTTC. This codes for CASSLEGGTTYEQYF.